The sequence of this T cell receptor beta chain was determined in a study of blood T cell repertoires in COVID-19. Study information: Spain, Italy and the United States supplied samples that represented acute and convalescent COVID-19. T cells, B-cell-depleted T cells, or PBMCs provided the cDNA or gDNA that served as material.

V lost 0 bases, J lost 5 bases, and 4 bases stayed unmatched. Per germline, CDR1 SGDLS and CDR2 YYNGEE. The length of the CDR3 is 14 residues. Original data processing: Amplification of reference gene primers was used by the study to estimate nucleated cell counts. The table came from immunoSEQ multiplex PCR; TCRdb's copy has only in-frame clones and leaves some out. That table is the source of V, J and clone size, and D and trimming were worked out from the DNA. The repertoire holds approximately 240,000 clones, roughly four fifths seen once, with around 2.7% in the top ten. The receptor comes from a woman aged 25 to 39 who had recovered from COVID-19. Input material: peripheral blood. The V call is TRBV9, the J call TRBJ2-7, with TRBD2 matching 8 bases. The CDR3 is CASSVGTSRDEQYF. CDR3 sequence (DNA): TGTGCCAGCAGCGTAGGGACTAGCCGTGACGAGCAGTACTTC.